This record concerns one T cell receptor beta chain sequence. Its antigen is unknown. The trim removed 6 bases at V and 3 bases at J, leaving 13 bases unmatched. Germline V gene data show CDR1 as MGHRA and CDR2 as YSYEKL. The CDR3 is made up of 16 amino acids. These data are taken from a study of blood T cells in healthy people across ages. Study details: About one barcoded beta molecule was captured per two T cells (by template switching). Overall study findings and caveats: CMV status of donors was not determined, possibly confounding expanded clonotype changes.

A sample-barcoded 5' primer and a J-beta primer mix were used in a second PCR of about 6 to 12 cycles. TCRdb processed the 5' RACE reads anew with MiXCR; each CDR3 protein has one entry. The sample has around 1,600,000 distinct CDR3 sequences; roughly 43% are singletons. The chain links TRBV4-1 to TRBJ1-2; 7 nucleotides agree with TRBD1. Sequenced sample: blood. The clonotype was recovered from a woman between 18 and 29 years old in good health. CDR3 protein: CASSQPNRGPYYGYTF. DNA for the CDR3: TGCGCCAGCAGTCAACCTAACAGGGGACCCTACTATGGCTACACCTTC.